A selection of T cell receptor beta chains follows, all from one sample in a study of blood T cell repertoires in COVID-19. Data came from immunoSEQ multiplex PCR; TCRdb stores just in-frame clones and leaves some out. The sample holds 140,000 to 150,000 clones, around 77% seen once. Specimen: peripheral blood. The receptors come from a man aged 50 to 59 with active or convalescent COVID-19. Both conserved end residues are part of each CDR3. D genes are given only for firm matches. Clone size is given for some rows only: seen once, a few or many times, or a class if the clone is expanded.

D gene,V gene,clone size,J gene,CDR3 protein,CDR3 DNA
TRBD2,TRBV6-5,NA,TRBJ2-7,CASSRQAGDPYEQYF,TGTGCCAGCAGTCGACAAGCGGGAGACCCCTACGAGCAGTACTTC
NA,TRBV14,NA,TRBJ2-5,CAYYGVLVIETQYF,TGTGCCTACTACGGGGTCTTGGTAATAGAGACCCAGTACTTC
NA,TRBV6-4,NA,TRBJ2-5,CASSEQKQETQYF,TGTGCCAGCAGTGAACAGAAACAAGAGACCCAGTACTTC
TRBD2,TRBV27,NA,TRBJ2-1,CASSPGLGLAHNEQFF,TGTGCCAGCAGTCCAGGTTTGGGACTAGCACACAATGAGCAGTTCTTC
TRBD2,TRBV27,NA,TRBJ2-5,CASSLWGRVQETQYF,TGTGCCAGCAGTTTATGGGGGAGGGTTCAAGAGACCCAGTACTTC
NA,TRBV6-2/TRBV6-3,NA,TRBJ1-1,CASSLLREGTEAFF,TGTGCCAGCAGCCTCCTCAGGGAGGGCACTGAAGCTTTCTTT
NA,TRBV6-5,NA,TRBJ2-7,CATIPFGISYEQYF,TGTGCCACCATCCCTTTCGGGATTTCTTACGAGCAGTACTTC
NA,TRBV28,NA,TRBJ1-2,CASSFLPTPNYGYTF,TGTGCCAGCAGTTTCCTACCTACCCCTAACTATGGCTACACCTTC
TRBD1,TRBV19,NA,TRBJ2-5,CASSPTGIQETQYF,TGTGCCAGTAGTCCGACAGGGATTCAAGAGACCCAGTACTTC
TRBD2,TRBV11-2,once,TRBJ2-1,CASNQLTSGSGEQFF,TGTGCCAGCAACCAGCTGACTAGCGGGAGTGGTGAGCAGTTCTTC
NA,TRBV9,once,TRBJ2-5,CASSWSGQETQYF,TGTGCCAGCAGTTGGTCGGGGCAAGAGACCCAGTACTTC
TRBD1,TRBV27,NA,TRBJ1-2,CASSPDRDYGYTF,TGTGCCAGCAGTCCGGACAGGGACTATGGCTACACCTTC
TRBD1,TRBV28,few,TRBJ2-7,CASSTGGKHYEQYF,TGTGCCAGCAGTACAGGGGGTAAGCACTACGAGCAGTACTTC
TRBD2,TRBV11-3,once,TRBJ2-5,CASSLTTSGSETQYF,TGTGCCAGCAGCTTAACGACTAGCGGGAGTGAGACCCAGTACTTC